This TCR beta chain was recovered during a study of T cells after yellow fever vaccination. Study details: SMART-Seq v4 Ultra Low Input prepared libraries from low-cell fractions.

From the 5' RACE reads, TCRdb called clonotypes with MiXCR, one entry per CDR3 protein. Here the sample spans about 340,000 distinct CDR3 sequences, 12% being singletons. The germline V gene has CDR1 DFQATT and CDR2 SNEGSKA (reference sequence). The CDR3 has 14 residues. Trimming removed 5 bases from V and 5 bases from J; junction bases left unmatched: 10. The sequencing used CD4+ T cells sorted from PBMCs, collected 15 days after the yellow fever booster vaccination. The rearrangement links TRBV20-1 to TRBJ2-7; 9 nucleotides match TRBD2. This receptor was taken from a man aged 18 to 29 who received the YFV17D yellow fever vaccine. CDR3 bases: TGCAGTGCTCTAGCGGGGTTGGCGATAGACGAGCAGTACTTC. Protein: CSALAGLAIDEQYF.